This T cell receptor (beta chain) was profiled in a study of breast tumors, draining lymph nodes, adjacent tissues. This clonotype was seen ten or more times. The target antigen is unknown. Study-level points and caveats: Luminal-like breast cancer showed significantly greater tumor-nontumor repertoire similarity than basal-like breast cancer did. Findings are consistent with lymph node origin and intratumoral expansion of most tumor T cells. Tumor TCR diversity was below lymph nodes but above nontumor tissue.

TCRdb redid the calling of the multiplex PCR reads with MiXCR, one entry per CDR3 protein. The sample consists of 50,000 to 85,000 distinct CDR3 sequences, less than 50% of them appearing once. The TCR comes from a female donor with breast cancer. Some clones in this sample may be carry-over from other donors' samples. Input material: breast tumor tissue.

The CDR3 loop reads CASSTGLTQYF. CDR3 nucleotide sequence: TGTGCCAGCAGTACAGGGTTGACCCAGTACTTC. V usage is TRBV12-3 or TRBV12-4 and J usage is TRBJ2-5, with TRBD1 as a possible D gene (6 bases). This CDR3 is 11 amino acids long. Trimming took 5 bases from V and 7 from J, leaving 8 bases between them.